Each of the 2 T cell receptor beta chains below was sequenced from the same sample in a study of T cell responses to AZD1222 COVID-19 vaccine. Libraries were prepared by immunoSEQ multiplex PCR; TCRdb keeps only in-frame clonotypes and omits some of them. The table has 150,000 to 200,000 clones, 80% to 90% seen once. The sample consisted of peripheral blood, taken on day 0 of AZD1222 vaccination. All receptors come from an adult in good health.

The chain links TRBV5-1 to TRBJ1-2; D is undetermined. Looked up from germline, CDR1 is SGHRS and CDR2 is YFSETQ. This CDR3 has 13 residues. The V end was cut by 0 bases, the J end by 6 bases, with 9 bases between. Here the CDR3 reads CASSLGQDNGYTF. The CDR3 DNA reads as TGCGCCAGCAGCTTGGGCCAGGATAATGGCTACACCTTC. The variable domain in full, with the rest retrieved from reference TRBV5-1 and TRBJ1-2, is KAGVTQTPRYLIKTRGQQVTLSCSPISGHRSVSWYQQTPGQGLQFLFEYFSETQRNKGNFPGRFSGRQFSNSRSEMNVSTLELGDSALYLCASSLGQDNGYTFGSGTRLTVV.

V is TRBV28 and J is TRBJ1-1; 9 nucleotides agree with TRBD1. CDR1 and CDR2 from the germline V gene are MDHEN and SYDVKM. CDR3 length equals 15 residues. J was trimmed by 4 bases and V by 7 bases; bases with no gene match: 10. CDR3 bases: TGTGCCAGCACCCCCTTTCGACAGGGGGGCACTGAAGCTTTCTTT. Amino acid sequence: CASTPFRQGGTEAFF.